This T cell receptor beta chain was identified in a study of shared clonotypes between healthy human individuals. Donors were healthy HIV-negative adults without recent acute infections or vaccinations. In the original processing: Junction-only immunoSEQ sequences carried no quality scores, so filtering differed. TCRdb keeps only in-frame clones here, not all; method: immunoSEQ multiplex PCR. The V and J calls and clone size are taken from that table; D and trimming were inferred from the DNA. The repertoire has some 1,600,000 clones, 95% to 99% of them found once; the top ten carry less than 0.55%. Study conclusions and caveats: Non-shared clonotypes were found to have lower generation probabilities than the clonotypes that were shared by all four of the sorted-subset donors. A generally larger estimated richness was seen in naive subsets than in memory subsets.

V gave up 4 bases and J gave up 0 bases; unmatched junction bases: 10. Germline V gene lookup returns CDR1 SQVTM and CDR2 ANQGSEA. The length of the CDR3 is 18 residues. Concerning this clone itself: The target antigen is unknown.

Sequencing was done on a sample of naive CD4+ T cells sorted from blood. Subset here: CD45RA+ positively selected. The source is a young man in good health. The chain has TRBV29-1 and TRBJ2-1, with 12 nucleotides matching TRBD2. DNA for the CDR3: TGCAGCGTTGCCCCGACTAGCGGGAGTGTGACCTCCTACAATGAGCAGTTCTTC. Residues: CSVAPTSGSVTSYNEQFF.